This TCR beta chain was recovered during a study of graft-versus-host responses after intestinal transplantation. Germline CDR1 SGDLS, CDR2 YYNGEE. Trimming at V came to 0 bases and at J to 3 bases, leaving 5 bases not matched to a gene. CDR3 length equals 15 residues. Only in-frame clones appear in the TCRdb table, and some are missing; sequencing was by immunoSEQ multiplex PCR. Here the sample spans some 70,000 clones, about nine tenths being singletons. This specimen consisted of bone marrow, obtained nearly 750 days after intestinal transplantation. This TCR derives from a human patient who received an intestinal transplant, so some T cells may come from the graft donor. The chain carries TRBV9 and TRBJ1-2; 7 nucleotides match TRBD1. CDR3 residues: CASSVAEGADYGYTF. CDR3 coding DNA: TGTGCCAGCAGCGTAGCTGAGGGGGCGGACTATGGCTACACCTTC.